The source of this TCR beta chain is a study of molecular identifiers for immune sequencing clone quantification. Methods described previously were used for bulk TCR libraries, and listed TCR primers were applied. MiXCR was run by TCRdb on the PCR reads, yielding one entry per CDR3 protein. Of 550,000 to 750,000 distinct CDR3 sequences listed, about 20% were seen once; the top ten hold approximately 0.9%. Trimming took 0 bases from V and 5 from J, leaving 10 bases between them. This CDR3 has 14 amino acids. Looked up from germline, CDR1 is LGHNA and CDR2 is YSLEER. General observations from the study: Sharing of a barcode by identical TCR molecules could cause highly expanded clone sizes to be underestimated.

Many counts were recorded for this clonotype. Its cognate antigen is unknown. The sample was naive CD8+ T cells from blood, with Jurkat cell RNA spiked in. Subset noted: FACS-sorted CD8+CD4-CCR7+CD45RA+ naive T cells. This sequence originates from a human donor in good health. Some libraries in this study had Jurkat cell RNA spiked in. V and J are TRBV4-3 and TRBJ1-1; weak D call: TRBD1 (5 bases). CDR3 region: CASSQDSRGTEAFF. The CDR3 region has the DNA TGCGCCAGCAGCCAAGATTCACGGGGGACTGAAGCTTTCTTT.